This entry features one T cell receptor (beta chain) sequence. Its antigen remains unidentified. No base quality information exists; no much larger clone differs at one position. The immunoSEQ Assay, a bias-controlled multiplex PCR, was used to amplify TCRbeta CDR3 regions from genomic DNA. The authors processed their data as follows. Within the assay, amplification of reference gene primers was used to estimate how many nucleated cells each sample contained. To quantify the absolute abundance of each unique TCRbeta CDR3 rearrangement, sequence reads were collapsed and filtered. For each sample, productive Simpson clonality was calculated as the square root of Simpson's diversity index across productive rearrangements. TCRdb obtained this table from immuneACCESS and retained in-frame rearrangements with V and J assigned. These tables miss some clones; where compared with another copy, unresolved V genes account for less than half of the shortfall, and the remainder is unexplained. V and J calls and clone size are those listed in that table; D and trimming were worked out from the DNA. Within this sample are roughly 310,000 clones, with 89% of them counted one time only. The ten most abundant clones make up 9.5% of the sample.

The germline V end is reduced by 4 bases and the J end by 14 bases; junction bases left unmatched: 13. From its cysteine to its phenylalanine, the CDR3 spans 15 amino acids. The read is trimmed to its CDR3 DNA, 45 bases read in frame from base 1. From the germline V gene, CDR1 is SGHDT and CDR2 is YYEEEE. The sample originates from a study of blood T cell repertoires in COVID-19 (dated by TCRdb to the early 2020s). Some background on the complete study: Collaborator samples came from the United States, Italy and Spain and covered acute and convalescent phases of COVID-19. The dataset comprised deeply sampled blood TCRbeta repertoires from subjects exposed to, actively infected with, or recovered from COVID-19. The repertoires were released in a freely available public database meant as a resource for research on the immune response to SARS-CoV-2. Samples came from the ongoing ImmuneRACE study (first 160 participants) plus 1,254 subjects from 6 global collaborators. A de-identified subject ID, COVID-19 status, age in years and sex were almost always included in the sample metadata. Where HLA class I and class II types were available, the types were taken from metadata supplied by the sample provider, not from assay-based typing. The prospective study material was composed of cDNA or gDNA derived from T cells, B-cell-depleted T cells, or PBMCs. Broader findings and caveats from the paper: How much clinical and demographic metadata was included differed by source and by participant, and the metadata was provided uncurated.

Participants in the prospective study were enrolled through a virtual design, were aged roughly 18 to 100 years, and lived in approximately 25 United States geographic areas. In the prospective study, participants were assigned to cohorts based on the clinical history participants reported in a screening survey and a study questionnaire. For ImmuneRACE Cohort 3, a participant was defined as recovered based on two consecutive negative NP/OP PCR tests, clearance by a healthcare professional, or resolution of symptoms. In the prospective study, mobile phlebotomists collected whole blood, serum and a nasopharyngeal or oropharyngeal swab from each participant. Participants in the prospective study had the option to provide additional blood draws and questionnaires over a roughly 2-month period. Before DNA extraction, blood samples from the prospective study were shipped at room temperature or frozen.

Recombination connected TRBV5-6 to TRBJ1-6; TRBD1 agrees with 9 junctional bases. Sequencing input: PBMCs or T cells enriched from blood (not recorded which). This TCR was recovered from a middle-aged woman who had recovered from COVID-19. The CDR3 protein sequence reads: CASSRTSTGGMSLHF. The sequenced DNA: TGTGCCAGCAGCCGGACTTCGACAGGGGGGATGTCCCTCCACTTT.